Each of the 7 T cell receptor beta chains below was sequenced from the same sample in a study of siplizumab effects on memory and regulatory T cells. TCRdb's copy holds only in-frame clones and misses some; the assay was immunoSEQ multiplex PCR. The sample records more than 95,000 clones, under 95% being singletons. Sample: CD4+ T cells sorted from blood. Receptors originate from a human donor in good health.

This clone was observed many times. J is TRBJ2-7 and V is TRBV7-2; D unresolved. The germline gives CDR1 SGHTA, CDR2 FQGNSA. Between the trimmed V and J ends, which lost 2 bases and 6 bases, there was a span of 17 bases. This CDR3 has 15 residues. CDR3 amino acids: CASSLSQALSGEQYF. The CDR3, as DNA: TGTGCCAGCAGCTTATCTCAGGCTCTATCCGGCGAGCAGTACTTC.

The chain recombines TRBV6-1 with TRBJ2-7; a possible D gene is TRBD2 (6 bases). Per the germline V gene, CDR1 is MNHNS and CDR2 is SASEGT. Trimming left V 2 bases short and J 6 bases short, with 14 bases between. CDR3 length equals 14 residues. The chain's CDR3 is CASSENPAGLEQYF. The CDR3 DNA reads TGTGCCAGCAGTGAAAACCCGGCGGGGCTCGAGCAGTACTTC.

The genes are TRBV27 and TRBJ2-1, with TRBD2 matching over 13 bases. Germline CDR1 and CDR2: MNHEY and SMNVEV (reference sequence). V lost 7 bases, J lost 4 bases, and 7 bases stayed unmatched. This CDR3 is 16 amino acids long. In DNA, the CDR3 is TGTGCCAGCATGCCAGCGGGACTAGCGGGGTACAATGAGCAGTTCTTC. It specifies CASMPAGLAGYNEQFF.

V and J are TRBV5-5 and TRBJ1-1; tentatively, D is TRBD1 (6 bases). Trimming stripped 5 bases from V and 4 bases from J, with 21 bases between. CDR3 length: 16 residues. Per the germline V gene, CDR1 is SGHKS and CDR2 is YYEKEE (reference sequence). The CDR3 here is CASSRRGEGLGTEAFF. The CDR3, as DNA: TGTGCCAGCAGTCGCAGGGGTGAAGGACTAGGCACTGAAGCTTTCTTT. The full variable domain, its missing parts supplied by reference TRBV5-5 and TRBJ1-1, is DAGVTQSPTHLIKTRGQQVTLRCSPISGHKSVSWYQQVLGQGPQFIFQYYEKEERGRGNFPDRFSARQFPNYSSELNVNALLLGDSALYLCASSRRGEGLGTEAFFGQGTRLTVV.

The chain's CDR3 is CASSGGLGSGNTIYF. CDR3 DNA sequence: TGTGCCAGCAGCGGAGGTTTGGGATCGGGAAACACCATATATTTT. This chain links TRBV9 with TRBJ1-3; D unresolved. Looked up from germline, CDR1 is SGDLS and CDR2 is YYNGEE. Between the trimmed V and J ends, which lost 3 bases and 4 bases, there was a span of 14 bases. This CDR3 has 15 amino acids.

This chain uses TRBV5-1 with TRBJ2-1, with 10 bases aligning to TRBD1. Trimming cost V 4 bases and J 7 bases; bases outside gene matches: 11. The CDR3 extends over 16 amino acids. CDR1 is SGHRS, CDR2 YFSETQ, per germline. This CDR3 is CASSRSSGQGNNEQFF. The CDR3 coding sequence is TGCGCCAGCAGCCGATCCTCGGGACAGGGGAATAATGAGCAGTTCTTC.

V is TRBV7-6 and J is TRBJ2-3; no reliable D call. CDR3 length: 12 residues. Germline assignment: CDR1 SGHVS and CDR2 FNYEAQ. V lost 5 bases to trimming and J lost 5 bases, with 8 bases between them. The CDR3 nucleotides read TGTGCCAGCAGCCAATTATTAGATACGCAGTATTTT. As protein: CASSQLLDTQYF. The full variable domain, rest sourced from reference TRBV7-6 and TRBJ2-3, is GAGVSQSPRYKVTKRGQDVALRCDPISGHVSLYWYRQALGQGPEFLTYFNYEAQQDKSGLPNDRFSAERPEGSISTLTIQRTEQRDSAMYRCASSQLLDTQYFGPGTRLTVL.